This paragraph covers one TCR beta chain sequence. What it binds is not known. Sequencing of cultured CD4+ T cell DNA used the Oncomine TCR Beta short-read assay. Someone extracted genomic DNA from cultured CD4+ T cells. TCRdb itself ran the PCR reads through MiXCR, one entry per CDR3 protein. The sample shows approximately 17,000 distinct CDR3 sequences, 45% to 65% of them seen only once. The CDR3 spans 21 residues. The V segment lost 4 bases and the J segment 7 bases; nucleotides outside the gene matches: 30. The germline V gene has CDR1 MDHEN and CDR2 SYDVKM. Treatment given: roughly 11-day PBMC culture with coronavirus spike peptide pools or control peptides (ViraFEST assay). Following expansion of antigen-specific T cells with peptide pools, ViraFEST then sequenced TCRs. These data belong to a study of vaccination and CD4 T cells after COVID-19. Study in general: There were two doses of either BNT162b2 or mRNA-1273 vaccine given to participants.

This clonotype was obtained from a human donor who had recovered from COVID-19. The sample taken for sequencing was CD4+ T cells from blood, cultured in vitro. The rearrangement joins TRBV28 to TRBJ2-5, with 7 positions matching TRBD1. The CDR3 DNA sequence: TGTGCCAGCAGTTCCCCTAGCTTTCGAGGGGGCACAGATAAATCGGGCGGGACCCAGTACTTC. This translates into CASSSPSFRGGTDKSGGTQYF.